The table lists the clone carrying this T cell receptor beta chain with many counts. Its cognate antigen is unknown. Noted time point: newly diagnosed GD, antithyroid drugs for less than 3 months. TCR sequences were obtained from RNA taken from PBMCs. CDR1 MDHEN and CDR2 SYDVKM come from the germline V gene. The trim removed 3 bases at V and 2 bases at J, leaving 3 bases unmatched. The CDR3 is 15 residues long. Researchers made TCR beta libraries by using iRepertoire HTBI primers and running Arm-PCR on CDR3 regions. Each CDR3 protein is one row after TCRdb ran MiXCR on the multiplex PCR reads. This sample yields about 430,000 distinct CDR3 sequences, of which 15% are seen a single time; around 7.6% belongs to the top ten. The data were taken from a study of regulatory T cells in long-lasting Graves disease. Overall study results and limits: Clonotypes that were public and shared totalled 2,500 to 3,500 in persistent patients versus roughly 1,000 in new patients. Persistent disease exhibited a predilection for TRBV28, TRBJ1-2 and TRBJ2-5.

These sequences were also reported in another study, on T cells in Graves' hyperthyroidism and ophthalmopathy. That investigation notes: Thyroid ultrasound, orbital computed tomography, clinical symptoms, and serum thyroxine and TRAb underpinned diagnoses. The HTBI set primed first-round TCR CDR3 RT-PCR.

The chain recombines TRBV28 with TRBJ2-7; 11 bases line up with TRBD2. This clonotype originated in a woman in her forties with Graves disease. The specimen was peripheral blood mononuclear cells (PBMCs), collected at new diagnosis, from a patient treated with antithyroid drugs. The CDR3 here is CASSFIAGGTYEQYF. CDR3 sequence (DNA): TGTGCCAGCAGTTTCATAGCGGGAGGGACCTACGAGCAGTACTTC.